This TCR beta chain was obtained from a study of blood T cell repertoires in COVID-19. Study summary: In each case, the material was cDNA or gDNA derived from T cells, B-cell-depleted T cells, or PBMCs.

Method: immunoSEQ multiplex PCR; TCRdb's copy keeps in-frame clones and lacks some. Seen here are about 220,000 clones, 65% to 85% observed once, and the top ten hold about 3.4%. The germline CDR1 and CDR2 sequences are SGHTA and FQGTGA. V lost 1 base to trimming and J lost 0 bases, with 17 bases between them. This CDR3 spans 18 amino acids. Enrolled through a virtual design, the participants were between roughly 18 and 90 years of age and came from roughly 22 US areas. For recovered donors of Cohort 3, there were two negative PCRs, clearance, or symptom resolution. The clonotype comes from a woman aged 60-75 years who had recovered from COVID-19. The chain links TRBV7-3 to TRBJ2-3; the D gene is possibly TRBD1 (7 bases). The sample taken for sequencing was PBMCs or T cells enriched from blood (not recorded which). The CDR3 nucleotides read TGTGCCAGCAGCTTAATCCCCACGACAGGGAGGAGCACAGATACGCAGTATTTT. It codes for CASSLIPTTGRSTDTQYF.